Described below is a single T cell receptor (beta chain) sequence and its context. As yet, its antigen is unknown. Produced via immunoSEQ multiplex PCR; TCRdb's table is partial and in-frame only. Of hundreds of thousands of clones listed, more than 70% are singletons. The sample comes from a study of cytotoxic CD8 clonotypes in ibrutinib-treated CLL. Study-level results: Baseline-level clonality went beyond age-matched healthy donors and moved in step with circulating CD8+ T-cell counts.

V gave up 5 bases and J gave up 5 bases; unmatched junction bases: 8. CDR3 length: 15 residues. The germline gives CDR1 KGHSH, CDR2 LQKENI. The clonotype originates from a human donor with chronic lymphocytic leukemia. The starting material was PBMCs, obtained after 12 months of ibrutinib treatment. J is TRBJ1-3 and V is TRBV18; the match to TRBD1 covers 8 bases. The CDR3 is CASSAGTGDRNTIYF. For the CDR3, the DNA is TGTGCCAGCTCAGCCGGGACAGGAGACCGAAACACCATATATTTT.